The 12 T cell receptor beta chains in this list originate from one sample, sequenced in a study of blood T cell repertoires in COVID-19. Libraries were prepared by immunoSEQ multiplex PCR; TCRdb keeps only in-frame clonotypes and omits some of them. The sample contains roughly 300,000 clones, roughly 93% of which appear only once. Sequenced: PBMCs or T cells enriched from blood (not recorded which). The receptors were gathered from a woman aged 40 to 55 with acute COVID-19.

The chain has TRBV11-3 and TRBJ2-2; a weak D match, TRBD2 (5 bases). Germline V gives CDR1 SGHNT, CDR2 YENEEA. CDR3 length equals 14 residues. The ends were cut back, 1 base at V and 6 bases at J, with 9 bases in the middle. CDR3 loop: CASSLAGKAGELFF. Here the CDR3 DNA reads TGTGCCAGCAGCTTAGCCGGGAAAGCCGGGGAGCTGTTTTTT.

The V call is TRBV30, the J call TRBJ2-7; D might be TRBD2 (6 bases). V lost 2 bases, J lost 7 bases, and 12 bases lay in between. The CDR3 is 12 residues long. CDR1 is GTSNPN and CDR2 is SVGIG in the germline V gene (reference sequence). The CDR3: CAWSRGAPEQYF. CDR3 coding DNA: TGTGCCTGGAGTCGCGGGGCCCCTGAGCAGTACTTC.

The chain has TRBV5-4 and TRBJ2-1; weak D call: TRBD1 (5 bases). Trimming pared 5 bases from V and 12 bases from J, leaving 18 bases between. The CDR3 has 13 residues. CDR1 is SGHNT and CDR2 is YYREEE in the germline V gene (reference sequence). In DNA form, the CDR3 reads TGTGCCAGCAGGTCTCTTGGGGCTCTCCCGCAGTTCTTC. Protein sequence: CASRSLGALPQFF.

This chain joins TRBV7-2 and TRBJ2-1; 11 nucleotides match TRBD2. The CDR3 is 15 residues long. Germline CDR1 is SGHTA and CDR2 is FQGNSA. The V segment lost 3 bases and the J segment 9 bases; nucleotides outside the gene matches: 7. DNA for the CDR3: TGTGCCAGCAGCTTGGATAGCGGGAGGGCAGGTGAGCAGTTCTTC. Amino acids: CASSLDSGRAGEQFF.

The genes are TRBV2 and TRBJ2-7; 14 bases line up with TRBD2. This CDR3 has 14 residues. Losses at the gene ends were 6 bases for V and 6 bases for J; bases not matched to a gene: 4. Germline-derived CDR1 and CDR2 are SNHLY and FYNNEI. The CDR3: CASRGTSGRSEQYF. The CDR3 nucleotides are TGTGCCAGCAGAGGGACTAGCGGGAGAAGCGAGCAGTACTTC.

This rearrangement joins TRBV19 to TRBJ1-5; the D gene is possibly TRBD1 (5 bases). The germline gives CDR1 LNHDA, CDR2 SQIVND (reference sequence). Trimming took off 5 bases at V and 0 bases at J, with 11 bases between the two ends. This CDR3 is 15 amino acids long. This CDR3 reads CASSPPQGSNQPQHF. The CDR3, as DNA: TGTGCCAGTAGTCCGCCCCAGGGTAGCAATCAGCCCCAGCATTTT. Supplemented by reference TRBV19 and TRBJ1-5, the full variable domain reads DGGITQSPKYLFRKEGQNVTLSCEQNLNHDAMYWYRQDPGQGLRLIYYSQIVNDFQKGDIAEGYSVSREKKESFPLTVTSAQKNPTAFYLCASSPPQGSNQPQHFGDGTRLSIL.

The chain couples TRBV3-1 (or the pseudogene TRBV3-2) to TRBJ1-3, with 7 bases lining up with TRBD1. With 6 bases clipped from V and 0 bases from J, the junction kept 5 bases outside the gene matches. The CDR3 runs 15 residues. CDR1 and CDR2 from the germline V gene are LGHDT and YNNKEL (reference sequence). The CDR3 loop reads CASRTGTSSGNTIYF. For the CDR3, the DNA is TGTGCCAGCAGGACAGGGACGAGCTCTGGAAACACCATATATTTT.

The CDR3 nucleotides read TGCGCCAGCAGGGGACAGGGGGTCTACGAGCAGTACTTC. This gives the protein CASRGQGVYEQYF. The V gene is TRBV23-1, the J gene TRBJ2-7; 11 bases align to TRBD1. TRBV23-1 qualifies as an ORF whose function is uncertain. Trimming took 6 bases from V and 3 from J; bases not matched to a gene: 1. This CDR3 comprises 13 residues.

The V gene is TRBV4-1, the J gene TRBJ2-3, with D possibly being TRBD2 (5 bases). Trimming shortened V by 1 base and J by 5 bases, and 16 bases separated the two germline ends. This CDR3 has 16 residues. Germline assignment: CDR1 MGHRA and CDR2 YSYEKL. CDR3 sequence: CASSQAWASYGDTQYF. CDR3 nucleotide sequence: TGCGCCAGCAGCCAAGCGTGGGCTAGCTATGGAGATACGCAGTATTTT.

The chain is built from TRBV7-9 and TRBJ1-2; D not resolved. The CDR3 length is 14 residues. The germline CDR1 and CDR2 sequences are SEHNR and FQNEAQ (reference sequence). The V end lost 5 bases, the J end lost 0 bases, and 10 bases lay between the germline ends. The CDR3: CASSKTETNYGYTF. In nucleotides, the CDR3 is TGTGCCAGCAGCAAAACAGAAACTAACTATGGCTACACCTTC.

The chain recombines TRBV4-3 with TRBJ1-1; D call uncertain. The CDR3 totals 16 residues. V lost 0 bases, J lost 5 bases, and 16 bases lay in between. CDR1 and CDR2 (germline): LGHNA, YSLEER. CDR3 protein: CASSQDAEGIGTEAFF. The CDR3 DNA sequence: TGCGCCAGCAGCCAAGACGCAGAGGGCATCGGAACTGAAGCTTTCTTT.

CDR3 in amino acids: CASRTQGISGELFF. CDR3 nucleotides: TGCGCCAGCAGAACCCAGGGTATATCCGGGGAGCTGTTTTTT. The chain is built from TRBV5-1 and TRBJ2-2, with D maybe TRBD1 (5 bases). V was shortened by 5 bases and J by 6 bases, with 14 bases between the two germline ends. The CDR3 is 14 residues long. Germline lookup yields CDR1 SGHRS and CDR2 YFSETQ.